The subject of this entry is one T cell receptor (beta chain). With a duration under 2 months, the hyperthyroidism was newly diagnosed in patients aged 18 to 65. Orbital computed tomography and thyroid ultrasound, together with serum TRAb and thyroxine and clinical symptoms, were used for diagnoses. The sample originates from a study of T cells in Graves' hyperthyroidism and ophthalmopathy. Study context: Once the initial diagnosis was made, peripheral blood was obtained before any treatment.

RNA transcripts yielded amplified TCR beta CDR3 regions. TCR CDR3 regions were first amplified by RT-PCR with HTBI primers. TCRdb passed the multiplex PCR reads through MiXCR, listing each CDR3 protein once. This sample carries some 420,000 distinct CDR3 sequences, approximately 13% of them seen once, and the ten largest clones take less than 6.5%. Looked up from germline, CDR1 is SGHTA and CDR2 is FQGTGA. This CDR3 has 16 residues. The V gene lost 3 bases and the J gene lost 5 bases, with 18 bases spanning the gap. Source material: blood. V and J are TRBV7-3 and TRBJ2-3; D might be TRBD2 (6 bases). The TCR was taken from a woman in her late teens or twenties with Graves' hyperthyroidism. CDR3 nucleotide sequence: TGTGCCAGCAGCTTCGGGTTCGCCGGGGGTTTAGATACGCAGTATTTT. Its translation: CASSFGFAGGLDTQYF.